Listed below are T cell receptor beta chains from one sample, sequenced in a study of blood T cell repertoires in COVID-19. TCRdb's table, derived via immunoSEQ multiplex PCR, lists solely in-frame clones and lacks some. Of about 190,000 clones listed, 76% are singletons. The sequencing input was PBMCs or T cells enriched from blood (not recorded which). The receptors were sampled from a woman aged 45-65 years with acute COVID-19. Each CDR3 is given with its conserved first and last residue. A D gene is named only where the DNA matches it firmly. Size is omitted from some rows. Given values are once, few, many or a class for expanded clones.

d_gene	j_gene	abundance	v_gene	CDR3aa	CDR3nt
NA	TRBJ1-2	NA	TRBV6-5	CASSYREAGGYTF	TGTGCCAGCAGTTACAGGGAGGCTGGGGGCTACACCTTC
TRBD1	TRBJ1-2	few	TRBV2	CASSIGQGAPGYGYTF	TGTGCCAGCAGTATCGGACAGGGGGCCCCTGGCTATGGCTACACCTTC
TRBD1	TRBJ1-4	NA	TRBV7-9	CASSPQGVNEKLFF	TGTGCCAGCAGCCCTCAGGGGGTTAATGAAAAACTGTTTTTT
TRBD2	TRBJ2-1	once	TRBV28	CASSSQRGGSEQFF	TGTGCCAGCAGTTCCCAGCGGGGGGGCAGTGAGCAGTTCTTC
NA	TRBJ1-2	NA	TRBV12-5	CASGSGATNYGYTF	TGTGCTAGTGGTTCCGGAGCCACTAACTATGGCTACACCTTC
NA	TRBJ2-2	NA	TRBV5-1	CASSLAGANTGELFF	TGCGCCAGCAGCTTAGCAGGCGCGAACACCGGGGAGCTGTTTTTT
NA	TRBJ1-3	NA	TRBV10-2	CASKKGHSGNTIYF	TGCGCCAGCAAAAAGGGGCACTCTGGAAACACCATATATTTT
TRBD1	TRBJ1-5	NA	TRBV6-7	CASSDIPGGISNQPQHF	TGTGCCAGCAGTGACATCCCAGGGGGGATTAGCAATCAGCCCCAGCATTTT
TRBD1	TRBJ1-1	NA	TRBV7-2	CASRRDRGSPEAFF	TGTGCCAGCAGGAGGGACAGGGGTTCCCCTGAAGCTTTCTTT
TRBD1	TRBJ1-3	few	TRBV5-8	CASSYRGSGNTIYF	TGTGCCAGCAGCTACAGGGGCTCTGGAAACACCATATATTTT
TRBD1	TRBJ1-5	NA	TRBV18	CASSPGQAKAQPQHF	TGTGCCAGCTCACCAGGACAGGCGAAAGCCCAGCCCCAGCATTTT
TRBD1	TRBJ1-5	NA	TRBV2	CASSGRGQDQPQHF	TGTGCCAGCAGTGGAAGGGGGCAGGATCAGCCCCAGCATTTT
TRBD1	TRBJ1-1	NA	TRBV5-1	CASSLGDRGTEAFF	TGCGCCAGCAGCTTGGGGGACAGGGGCACTGAAGCTTTCTTT
NA	TRBJ1-6	NA	TRBV21-1	CASTLTGYASDSPLHF	TGTGCCAGCACCCTAACCGGGTACGCGTCTGATTCACCCCTCCACTTT
TRBD1	TRBJ1-1	NA	TRBV3-1/TRBV3-2	CASSQRDSYTEAFF	TGTGCCAGCAGCCAGAGGGACAGTTACACTGAAGCTTTCTTT
TRBD1	TRBJ1-5	NA	TRBV9	CASSPAGFTGASQPQHF	TGTGCCAGCAGCCCCGCCGGATTCACAGGGGCGTCTCAGCCCCAGCATTTT